The clone carrying this T cell receptor (beta chain) appeared a few times. Its antigen is not identified. Between the trimmed V and J ends, which lost 2 bases and 10 bases, there was a span of 9 bases. Per germline, CDR1 SGHVS and CDR2 FQNEAQ. The CDR3 consists of 11 residues. The data were obtained in a study of T-cell memory formation after mild COVID-19. Study-wide points: Contracting clones from day 15 to 85 showed balanced CD4/CD8; later expanders favored CD4+.

One entry per CDR3 protein, called by TCRdb with MiXCR from the 5' RACE reads. The sample yields some 450,000 distinct CDR3 sequences, roughly 17% seen once. Sequencing was performed on PBMCs or a T cell subset sorted from them (not recorded which). This chain connects TRBV7-8 to TRBJ2-7; D unclear. This receptor was identified in a man younger than 35 who had mild COVID-19 (a few samples of this study predate the infection). Cell type and time point are not known. The CDR3 bases are TGTGCCAGCAGCTTAACCGCTGTACAGTACTTC. This sequence encodes CASSLTAVQYF.